Following are 5 T cell receptor beta chains from one sample sequenced in a study of blood T cell repertoires in COVID-19. Repertoires were generated with immunoSEQ multiplex PCR, while TCRdb's copy carries only in-frame clones and drops some. Of 54,000 or so clones listed, around 83% were seen once; the top ten hold about 2%. Sequencing input: peripheral blood. The receptor set was obtained from a woman aged 60-75 years with acute or convalescent COVID-19.

The rearrangement links TRBV5-4 to TRBJ1-1; D gene uncertain. The CDR3 is 14 residues long. The germline V and J ends were trimmed by 3 bases and 5 bases, with 14 bases remaining between them. Germline CDR1 reads SGHNT; CDR2 reads YYREEE (reference sequence). The CDR3 sequence is CASSSLTGRTEAFF. The CDR3 bases are TGTGCCAGCAGCTCCTTAACCGGGAGAACTGAAGCTTTCTTT.

This rearrangement joins TRBV5-6 to TRBJ1-2; 7 bases align to TRBD1. Germline V gives CDR1 SGHDT, CDR2 YYEEEE. The CDR3 contains 14 residues. With 7 bases clipped from V and 3 bases from J, the junction kept 9 bases outside the gene matches. The CDR3: CASVDRRWDYGYTF. The CDR3 bases are TGTGCCAGCGTGGACAGGCGGTGGGACTATGGCTACACCTTC.

This sequence joins TRBV10-3 and TRBJ2-3; TRBD2 matches at 8 bases. Germline values: CDR1 ENHRY, CDR2 SYGVKD. The ends lost 2 bases at V and 4 bases at J; junction bases unmatched: 5. CDR3 length equals 15 residues. CDR3 sequence reads: CAISEAGGGADTQYF. CDR3 nucleotide sequence: TGTGCCATCAGTGAGGCGGGAGGAGGAGCAGATACGCAGTATTTT.

The gene calls are TRBV24-1 and TRBJ1-5; 10 positions match TRBD1. The germline V gene encodes CDR1 KGHDR and CDR2 SFDVKD. The J segment lost 6 bases and the V segment lost 3 bases, leaving 13 bases of the junction unmatched. The CDR3 is made up of 18 amino acids. The CDR3, as DNA: TGTGCCACCAGTGATCGACTCTACGGGACAGGGGTTGGTCAGCCCCAGCATTTT. Encoded protein: CATSDRLYGTGVGQPQHF.

The rearrangement joins TRBV3-1 (or the pseudogene TRBV3-2) to TRBJ2-7; D not resolved. This CDR3 region has 12 residues. V was pared by 3 bases and J by 6 bases, with 9 bases between. CDR1 and CDR2 (germline): LGHDT, YNNKEL (reference sequence). The DNA of the CDR3 is TGTGCCAGCAGCCAGTGGCTAGGCGAGCAGTACTTC. This encodes CASSQWLGEQYF.